The entry below describes one T cell receptor (beta chain). Its binding antigen is unknown. Per-base qualities were not stored, and no clone one base away is much larger. This entry belongs to a study of post-analysis software for immune sequencing data (dated by TCRdb to the mid-2010s). Looking at the study overall: The recorded disease courses included relapsing-remitting, secondary progressive and progressive-relapsing multiple sclerosis, and some patients had no subtype annotation. The multiple sclerosis patient repertoires were compared with 10 to 12 previously published healthy control repertoires from donors aged roughly 6 to 25 years. A subset of samples was prepared in parallel using single-end sample barcoding, then pooled and co-amplified after Illumina adapter ligation. Overall results and qualifications from the work: Patients showed significantly higher frequencies than controls for several TRBV segments, among them TRBV5-6, TRBV5-1 and TRBV20-1. The multiple sclerosis patient group was slightly younger than the control group. Direct clustering with F measure showed strong co-clustering of samples prepared in the same batch, prompting a batch-effect correction. Significantly lower normalized Chao1 diversity was found in multiple sclerosis patients than in controls, suggesting substantial peripheral T-cell clonal expansion.

Library preparation used PCR. This sample was sequenced with an Illumina HiSeq 2500. Unique molecular identifiers were incorporated into TCR beta cDNA libraries to reduce PCR and sequencing biases. About 500,000 cDNA molecules were obtained for every 1 to 10 million input T cells, so each molecule roughly corresponded to one T cell. The patient libraries were prepared and sequenced using the same protocol as the earlier healthy control dataset. Within a given batch, samples were prepared together, multiplexed and sequenced on the same HiSeq lane. On the study's bioinformatics: MIGEC was used to process the raw barcoded reads, and molecular identifier groups with only a single read were discarded before consensus assembly and CDR3 extraction. VDJtools was used for post-analysis of the clonotype tables, with diversity normalized by down-sampling every dataset to the smallest sample size. Repertoire overlap clustering matched CDR3 amino acid but not nucleotide sequences to correct batch-related cross-sample contamination. TCRdb cleaned the public reads at Q25 with fastp, built clones with MiXCR and kept in-frame beta chains. Each CDR3 protein gets just one entry, which takes the most common genes and DNA from the rows behind it. The V and J calls, along with clone size, are taken from TCRdb and not from the paper's own processing. The sample table holds some 890,000 distinct CDR3 sequences, of which 53% were seen once. In total, the top ten clones hold 4% to 5.5% of the sample.

Clipping removes 4 bases from V and 7 bases from J, with 6 as the unmatched junction base count. The CDR3 spans 14 residues, from the cysteine through the phenylalanine. Here the CDR3 DNA is all that survives: 42 bases in frame from base 1. CDR1 and CDR2, looked up from the germline V gene, are MNHEY and SVGAGI. TCR beta repertoires were profiled from peripheral blood of about a dozen young patients with multiple sclerosis to demonstrate the VDJtools post-analysis software. The patients with multiple sclerosis were children and adolescents between about 6 and 15 years of age. The specimen was blood. The receptor was derived from a girl aged 10 to 17 with multiple sclerosis. Rearrangement joined TRBV6-5 to TRBJ2-1, with TRBD1 identical over 8 junction bases. The CDR3 reads as follows: CASSSPTGVNEQFF. The DNA is TGTGCCAGCAGTTCCCCGACAGGGGTTAATGAGCAGTTCTTC.